A selection of T cell receptor beta chains follows, all from one sample in a study of regulatory T cells in long-lasting Graves disease. TCRdb processed the multiplex PCR reads anew with MiXCR; each CDR3 protein has one entry. The table lists roughly 400,000 distinct CDR3 sequences, over 15% of them singletons. A further study also used this sample, focusing on T cells in Graves' hyperthyroidism and ophthalmopathy.

Sequenced material: peripheral blood mononuclear cells (PBMCs), taken at new diagnosis, from a patient treated with antithyroid drugs. Receptors originate from a woman under 30 with Graves disease. CDR3s include the opening cysteine and the closing phenylalanine or tryptophan. Each record gives: J gene, clone size, V gene, D gene, CDR3 protein, CDR3 DNA. A D gene is named only where the DNA matches it firmly. Size is omitted from some rows. Given values are once, few, many or a class for expanded clones.

j_call: TRBJ2-7
clone_size: many
v_call: TRBV28
d_call: TRBD2
cdr3_aa: CASKSGALPYEQYF
cdr3_nt: TGTGCCAGCAAGAGCGGGGCCTTACCTTACGAGCAGTACTTC

j_call: TRBJ1-1
clone_size: .
v_call: TRBV7-2
d_call: .
cdr3_aa: CASSPLTAEAFF
cdr3_nt: TGTGCCAGCAGCCCCCTAACTGCTGAAGCTTTCTTT

j_call: TRBJ2-1
clone_size: .
v_call: TRBV6-2/TRBV6-3
d_call: TRBD2
cdr3_aa: CASSYPHIWELAGARNEQFF
cdr3_nt: TGTGCCAGCAGTTACCCACACATATGGGAACTAGCGGGAGCGAGGAATGAGCAGTTCTTC

j_call: TRBJ2-7
clone_size: many
v_call: TRBV13
d_call: TRBD2
cdr3_aa: CASSRRQTSGRGYEQYF
cdr3_nt: TGTGCCAGCAGCCGACGACAGACTAGCGGGAGGGGTTACGAGCAGTACTTC

j_call: TRBJ1-2
clone_size: .
v_call: TRBV19
d_call: .
cdr3_aa: CASSVLKSDGGKVYGYTF
cdr3_nt: TGTGCCAGTAGTGTCTTGAAATCCGACGGGGGAAAAGTCTATGGCTACACCTTC

j_call: TRBJ1-1
clone_size: .
v_call: TRBV20-1
d_call: .
cdr3_aa: CSARDSGGQTTEAFF
cdr3_nt: TGCAGTGCTAGAGATTCGGGGGGCCAGACCACTGAAGCTTTCTTT

j_call: TRBJ2-3
clone_size: many
v_call: TRBV2
d_call: TRBD2
cdr3_aa: CASSVGLGGDTQYF
cdr3_nt: TGTGCCAGCAGTGTCGGACTAGGAGGAGATACGCAGTATTTT

j_call: TRBJ2-5
clone_size: many
v_call: TRBV11-2
d_call: .
cdr3_aa: CASRRTGGQETQYF
cdr3_nt: TGTGCCAGCAGACGCACGGGCGGCCAAGAGACCCAGTACTTC

j_call: TRBJ2-1
clone_size: .
v_call: TRBV4-1
d_call: TRBD2
cdr3_aa: CASSQPPGLGWVEQFF
cdr3_nt: TGCGCCAGCAGCCAACCACCGGGACTAGGGTGGGTGGAGCAGTTCTTC

j_call: TRBJ2-3
clone_size: many
v_call: TRBV5-1
d_call: .
cdr3_aa: CASSLAVRDTDTQYF
cdr3_nt: TGCGCCAGCAGCTTGGCCGTGCGGGACACAGATACGCAGTATTTT

j_call: TRBJ2-1
clone_size: many
v_call: TRBV7-9
d_call: .
cdr3_aa: CASSTRVSRSYNEQFF
cdr3_nt: TGTGCCAGCAGCACCCGGGTTAGCCGATCCTACAATGAGCAGTTCTTC

j_call: TRBJ1-1
clone_size: many
v_call: TRBV28
d_call: .
cdr3_aa: CASSLWGAPTEAFF
cdr3_nt: TGTGCCAGCAGTTTATGGGGGGCGCCTACTGAAGCTTTCTTT

j_call: TRBJ2-7
clone_size: .
v_call: TRBV27
d_call: .
cdr3_aa: CASSLLSGVSHEQYF
cdr3_nt: TGTGCCAGCAGTTTATTGTCGGGAGTGAGCCACGAGCAGTACTTC

j_call: TRBJ1-1
clone_size: many
v_call: TRBV7-3
d_call: TRBD1
cdr3_aa: CASSEGARTEAFF
cdr3_nt: TGTGCCAGCAGCGAGGGGGCGCGCACTGAAGCTTTCTTT

j_call: TRBJ1-2
clone_size: .
v_call: TRBV5-1
d_call: TRBD1
cdr3_aa: CASSLGDRDLRGYTF
cdr3_nt: TGCGCCAGCAGCTTGGGGGACAGGGATCTACGCGGCTACACCTTC

j_call: TRBJ2-1
clone_size: once
v_call: TRBV12-3/TRBV12-4
d_call: .
cdr3_aa: CASSRRRYNEQFF
cdr3_nt: TGTGCCAGCAGTCGTAGGAGATACAATGAGCAGTTCTTC

j_call: TRBJ2-7
clone_size: many
v_call: TRBV3-1
d_call: .
cdr3_aa: CASSHGLEQYF
cdr3_nt: TGTGCCAGCAGCCATGGACTTGAGCAGTACTTC